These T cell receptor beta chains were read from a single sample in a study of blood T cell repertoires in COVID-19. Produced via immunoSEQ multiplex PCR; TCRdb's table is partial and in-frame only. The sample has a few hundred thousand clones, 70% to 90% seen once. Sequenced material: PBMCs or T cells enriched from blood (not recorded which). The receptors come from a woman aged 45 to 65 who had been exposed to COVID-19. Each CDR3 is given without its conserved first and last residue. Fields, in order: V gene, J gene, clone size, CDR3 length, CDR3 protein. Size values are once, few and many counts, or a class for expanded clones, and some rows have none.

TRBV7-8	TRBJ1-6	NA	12	ASSSSEDNSPLH
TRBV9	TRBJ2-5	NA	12	ASSVDRIGETQY
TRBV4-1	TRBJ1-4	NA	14	ASSQEEGTRGEKLF
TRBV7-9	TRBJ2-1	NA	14	ASSLRQAGAYNEQF
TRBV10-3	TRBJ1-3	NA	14	AISESGGRRRDTIY
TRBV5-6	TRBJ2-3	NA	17	ASSFLRTTTGSRADTQY
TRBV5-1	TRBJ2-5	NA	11	ASSRREEETQY
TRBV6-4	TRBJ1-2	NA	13	ASSEELAGHYGYT
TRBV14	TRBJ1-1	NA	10	AVPQGAPEAF
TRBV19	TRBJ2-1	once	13	ASSPTSAGRDEQF
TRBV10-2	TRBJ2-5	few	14	ASSDRGTSALETQY
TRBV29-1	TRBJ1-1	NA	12	SVEEGGPITEAF
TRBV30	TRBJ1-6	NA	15	AWSVQSGTGYNSPLH
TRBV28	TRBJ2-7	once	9	AGGGPYEQY
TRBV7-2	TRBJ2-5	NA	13	ASSPRLAGGGTQY
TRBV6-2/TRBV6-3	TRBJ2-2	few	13	ASSSKGGRHGELF